Listed below are T cell receptor beta chains from one sample, sequenced in a study of shared clonotypes between healthy human individuals. Using immunoSEQ multiplex PCR, the repertoire was profiled, and TCRdb retains in-frame clones only, with some absent. This sample has 2 million to 2.5 million clones, with 85% to 95% found just once. Sequencing was done on a sample of naive CD8+ T cells from PBMCs. Receptor source: a young man in good health. Some clones in this sample may be carry-over from other donors' samples. Each CDR3 is given with its conserved first and last residue. A D gene is named only where the DNA matches it firmly. Part of the rows lack a size; the others show once, few, many or a class for expanded clones.

d_gene,abundance,j_gene,v_gene,CDR3nt,CDR3aa
-,-,TRBJ2-7,TRBV2,TGTGCCAGCAGTGAGAGGGACGGGCACTACGAGCAGTACTTC,CASSERDGHYEQYF
-,-,TRBJ1-1,TRBV2,TGTGCCAGCAGTGTGTGGAACACTGAAGCTTTCTTT,CASSVWNTEAFF
-,once,TRBJ2-1,TRBV4-1,TGCGCCAGCAGCCCAGAGGGCTCGGATTATGAGCAGTTCTTC,CASSPEGSDYEQFF
-,-,TRBJ2-7,TRBV9,TGTGCCAGCAGCGTTGGTGGCAGGACCTTAGAGCAGTACTTC,CASSVGGRTLEQYF
TRBD2,-,TRBJ2-2,TRBV7-9,TGTGCCAGCAGCTTGGTTAGCGGGAGCACCGGGGAGCTGTTTTTT,CASSLVSGSTGELFF
TRBD2,-,TRBJ2-2,TRBV9,TGTGCCAGTACCGATTCCGGGACTAGCGGGAACACCGGGGAGCTGTTTTTT,CASTDSGTSGNTGELFF
-,-,TRBJ2-1,TRBV25-1,TGTGCCAGCAGAGGTGGTGAGCAGTTCTTC,CASRGGEQFF
-,-,TRBJ2-7,TRBV5-1,TGCGCCAGCAGCGACGGGATAGGGCAGTACTTC,CASSDGIGQYF
-,-,TRBJ2-1,TRBV19,TGTGCCAGTAGTTTCGCGACACCCTACAATGAGCAGTTCTTC,CASSFATPYNEQFF
-,-,TRBJ1-1,TRBV7-2,TGTGCCAGCAGCTTAGTGGGGCCACAGAGAGCGAACACTGAAGCTTTCTTT,CASSLVGPQRANTEAFF
-,-,TRBJ1-4,TRBV10-2,TGCGCCAGCAAGGTCAAGTTCGGGTTCCTGGGAAGAAATGAAAAACTGTTTTTT,CASKVKFGFLGRNEKLFF
-,-,TRBJ1-5,TRBV5-1,TGCGCCAGCAGCTTGTTCCCCCGACAGAGAAATCAGCCCCAGCATTTT,CASSLFPRQRNQPQHF
-,-,TRBJ2-2,TRBV19,TGTGCCAGTAGTATAGGGGCCGACCCGGATCAGAGGGTCACCGGGGAGCTGTTTTTT,CASSIGADPDQRVTGELFF
-,-,TRBJ2-5,TRBV6-6,TGTGCCAGCAGTTACTCGGACAGCCAAGAGACCCAGTACTTC,CASSYSDSQETQYF
-,-,TRBJ1-1,TRBV11-2,TGTGCCAGCAGCTTAGTTGAAGAAGCTTTCTTT,CASSLVEEAFF
TRBD1,-,TRBJ2-7,TRBV29-1,TGCAGCGTTGAAGAAGGTGGGACAGGGATGGACTACGAGCAGTACTTC,CSVEEGGTGMDYEQYF
TRBD1,-,TRBJ1-3,TRBV5-8,TGTGCCAGCAGCAGACAGGGTGACGGAAACACCATATATTTT,CASSRQGDGNTIYF
TRBD1,-,TRBJ2-7,TRBV27,TGTGCCAGCAGACCGATACAGGGGGCCTACGAGCAGTACTTC,CASRPIQGAYEQYF
TRBD1,-,TRBJ1-1,TRBV7-9,TGTGCCAGCAGCTCAGCGGACAGGGCCGCTGAAGCTTTCTTT,CASSSADRAAEAFF
TRBD1,-,TRBJ2-1,TRBV19,TGTGCCAGTAGTACGCGGACAGGGGGCGCCTACAATGAGCAGTTCTTC,CASSTRTGGAYNEQFF